A single TCR beta chain is shown here with its context. It has no known antigen specificity. No clone much larger than this one lies a single base away; base qualities are absent. Samples from volunteer blood donors who had recovered from COVID-19 were contributed by a second Seattle source. Each collaborating institution followed its own protocols to collect whole blood in K2EDTA tubes. Collaborator samples were shipped for TCRbeta analysis as frozen whole blood, isolated PBMCs, or DNA extracted from either sample type. The entry originates in a study of blood T cell repertoires in COVID-19 (dated by TCRdb to the early 2020s). For the wider study: Samples covering the acute and convalescent phases of COVID-19 were provided by collaborators in the United States, Italy and Spain. The prospective study material was composed of cDNA or gDNA derived from T cells, B-cell-depleted T cells, or PBMCs. Deeply sampled blood TCRbeta repertoires from subjects exposed to, actively infected with, or recovered from COVID-19 were included in the dataset. The repertoires were made available in a free public database intended to serve as a resource for research on the immune response to SARS-CoV-2. Samples were obtained from the ongoing ImmuneRACE study (first 160 participants) and from 1,254 subjects provided by 6 global collaborators. A de-identified subject ID, COVID-19 status, age in years and sex were almost always included in the sample metadata. Where available, HLA class I and class II types were taken from metadata supplied by the sample provider and were not determined by assay-based typing. Overall study results and their limits: How much clinical and demographic metadata was included differed by source and by participant, and the metadata was provided uncurated.

The CDR3 spans 15 residues, from the cysteine through the phenylalanine. This entry keeps only the CDR3 DNA: 45 bases, framed from base 1. The germline V gene gives CDR1 as SGHRS and CDR2 as YFSETQ. V loses 0 bases at its end and J loses 3 bases; junction bases beyond the gene matches: 1. The immunoSEQ Assay, a bias-controlled multiplex PCR, was used to amplify TCRbeta CDR3 regions from genomic DNA. Under the source paper's analysis protocol: Within the assay, amplification of reference gene primers was used to estimate how many nucleated cells each sample contained. Sequence reads were collapsed and filtered to measure the absolute abundance of every unique TCRbeta CDR3 rearrangement. For each sample, productive Simpson clonality was calculated as the square root of Simpson's diversity index across productive rearrangements. TCRdb provides this immuneACCESS table in a form limited to in-frame rearrangements. Some clones are lacking; in checked studies, under half of them reflect an unresolved V gene, and why the rest are absent is not known. That table gives V, J and clone size, and the DNA gave D and trimming. This sample gives some 240,000 clones in total; approximately 90% of them show up just once. The top ten clones comprise roughly 7% of the sample.

Sequencing was done on a sample of peripheral blood. The chain couples TRBV5-1 to TRBJ2-1; TRBD2 lines up with 9 middle nucleotides. The TCR was taken from a man aged 55 to 70 who had recovered from COVID-19. The DNA sequence follows: TGCGCCAGCAGCTTGGGACTAGCGGACTACAATGAGCAGTTCTTC. Its coded protein is CASSLGLADYNEQFF.